This T cell receptor beta chain was found in a study of cytotoxic CD8 clonotypes in ibrutinib-treated CLL. Profiling relied on immunoSEQ multiplex PCR, and the TCRdb table lists in-frame clones only, not all of them. The sample contains about 150,000 clones, approximately 80% of which appear only once. This clone was seen a few times. Sequencing was performed on PBMCs, taken after 24 months of ibrutinib treatment. This TCR was sampled from a human donor with chronic lymphocytic leukemia.

In nucleotides, the CDR3 is TGTGCCAGCAGTGAAGGGGAGACCGGGGAGCTGTTTTTT. Protein: CASSEGETGELFF. The rearrangement links TRBV6-1 to TRBJ2-2; the D gene is possibly TRBD2 (5 bases). V shed 1 base and J shed 5 bases, with 5 bases lying between them. The length of the CDR3 is 13 residues. Germline CDR1 is MNHNS and CDR2 is SASEGT.